Listed here are 19 T cell receptor beta chains from one sample, sequenced in a study of blood T cell repertoires in COVID-19. Clones were sequenced by immunoSEQ multiplex PCR, and TCRdb holds only the in-frame ones, with some missing. The repertoire holds 300,000 or so clones, with approximately 89% as singletons. Sequencing was done on a sample of peripheral blood. The receptor source for this set is a woman in her twenties or thirties with COVID-19, enrolled during active disease.

CDR3 sequence (DNA): TGTGCCAGCAGCTTAGGCCCAGCGGGAAATGGCAATGAGCAGTTCTTC. Translation gives CASSLGPAGNGNEQFF. The chain combines TRBV11-3 with TRBJ2-1, with TRBD2 matching over 7 bases. The CDR3 totals 16 residues. Germline V CDR1 and CDR2: SGHNT, YENEEA. The V and J ends lost 1 base and 6 bases, in that order; junction bases with no gene match: 9.

This chain uses TRBV1 with TRBJ1-1. TRBV1 is classified as a pseudogene. This CDR3 spans 15 amino acids. The CDR3 protein is CTSSQEWEGHTEAFF. CDR3 bases: TGCACCAGCAGCCAAGAGTGGGAGGGGCACACTGAAGCTTTCTTT.

The rearrangement links TRBV10-2 to TRBJ1-3; 8 bases fit TRBD1. The ends lost 6 bases at V and 0 bases at J; junction bases unmatched: 7. The germline CDR1 and CDR2 sequences are WSHSY and SAAADI. The CDR3 has 16 residues. The DNA for the CDR3 is TGCGCCAGCAGCCCCAAGGACAGGGACTCTGGAAACACCATATATTTT. Amino acid sequence: CASSPKDRDSGNTIYF.

The chain is built from TRBV29-1 and TRBJ1-2, with 8 bases lining up with TRBD1. The V gene's germline CDR1 is SQVTM and CDR2 ANQGSEA. With V trimmed by 2 bases and J by 4 bases, 9 bases remained unmatched. The CDR3 has 15 residues. CDR3 sequence: CSVERPTGVSYGYTF. DNA for the CDR3: TGCAGCGTTGAACGACCGACAGGGGTGAGCTATGGCTACACCTTC.

The V gene is TRBV21-1, the J gene TRBJ1-3; the D call of TRBD1 is as the table states it, not checked on the DNA. TRBV21-1 is a documented pseudogene. The CDR3 runs to 16 residues. In DNA, the CDR3 is TGTGCCAGCAGCAAAGAGGTTAAGACAAGAGGAAACACCATATATTTT. This sequence encodes CASSKEVKTRGNTIYF.

V gene TRBV7-8 combines with J gene TRBJ1-5; D uncertain. This CDR3 is 16 amino acids long. The ends were cut back, 5 bases at V and 0 bases at J, with 14 bases in the middle. Germline V lookup: CDR1 SGHVS, CDR2 FQNEAQ. CDR3 sequence reads: CASSLSTPYSNQPQHF. For the CDR3, the DNA is TGTGCCAGCAGCCTATCGACACCTTATAGCAATCAGCCCCAGCATTTT. The full variable domain, completed using reference TRBV7-8 and TRBJ1-5, is GAGVSQSPRYKVAKRGQDVALRCDPISGHVSLFWYQQALGQGPEFLTYFQNEAQLDKSGLPSDRFFAERPEGSVSTLKIQRTQQEDSAVYLCASSLSTPYSNQPQHFGDGTRLSIL.

The rearrangement links TRBV5-1 to TRBJ2-1; possible D gene TRBD2, 6 bases. Germline lookup yields CDR1 SGHRS and CDR2 YFSETQ. Trimming took 3 bases from V and 6 from J, leaving 22 bases between them. The CDR3 has 17 amino acids. CDR3 in amino acids: CASSSTQGRDGFNEQFF. The CDR3 DNA reads as TGCGCCAGCAGCTCAACCCAAGGGCGGGACGGCTTCAATGAGCAGTTCTTC.

CDR3 sequence (DNA): TGCGCCAGCAGCCAAGATCGGGATGGACTGTTTTTT. Protein sequence: CASSQDRDGLFF. This chain uses TRBV4-1 with TRBJ1-4; D unresolved. The CDR3 runs 12 residues. Germline V gene data show CDR1 as MGHRA and CDR2 as YSYEKL. V shed 0 bases and J shed 13 bases, with 9 bases lying between them.

The rearrangement uses TRBV3-1 (or the pseudogene TRBV3-2) and TRBJ1-2, with 7 positions matching TRBD1. Germline V gene lookup returns CDR1 LGHDT and CDR2 YNNKEL (reference sequence). CDR3 length: 11 amino acids. Trimming cost V 6 bases and J 5 bases; bases outside gene matches: 0. CDR3 bases: TGTGCCAGCAGACAGGGGTATGGCTACACCTTC. Its translation is CASRQGYGYTF.

This chain connects TRBV29-1 to TRBJ2-1; TRBD2 matches 8 bases. CDR3 length: 17 amino acids. V dropped 0 bases and J dropped 7; count of bases not matched to a gene: 14. Looked up from germline, CDR1 is SQVTM and CDR2 is ANQGSEA. The CDR3 bases are TGCAGCGTTGAAGATCTTGTTGTGGGACTAGTCGATAATGAGCAGTTCTTC. It codes for CSVEDLVVGLVDNEQFF.

This clone has just one count. The CDR3 DNA reads as TGTGCCAGCAGTCCGGACAGGGTGAGCAATCAGCCCCAGCATTTT. It codes for CASSPDRVSNQPQHF. The chain combines TRBV28 with TRBJ1-5; 8 bases are a match to TRBD1. CDR1 is MDHEN, CDR2 SYDVKM, per germline. The trim removed 5 bases at V and 1 base at J, leaving 4 bases unmatched. The CDR3 spans 15 residues. Full variable domain (missing parts from reference TRBV28 and TRBJ1-5): DVKVTQSSRYLVKRTGEKVFLECVQDMDHENMFWYRQDPGLGLRLIYFSYDVKMKEKGDIPEGYSVSREKKERFSLILESASTNQTSMYLCASSPDRVSNQPQHFGDGTRLSIL.

The chain couples TRBV5-4 to TRBJ2-5; the D gene is possibly TRBD1 (6 bases). The ends were cut back, 0 bases at V and 1 base at J, with 10 bases in the middle. This CDR3 has 15 amino acids. Germline loops: CDR1 SGHNT, CDR2 YYREEE (reference sequence). CDR3: CASSLDRELQETQYF. CDR3 DNA: TGTGCCAGCAGCTTGGACAGGGAACTCCAAGAGACCCAGTACTTC.

The chain is built from TRBV28 and TRBJ1-4; D ambiguous. V shed 1 base and J shed 7 bases, with 10 bases lying between them. Germline CDR1 reads MDHEN; CDR2 reads SYDVKM. CDR3 length: 14 amino acids. The CDR3 loop is CASSLSGYGEKLFF. DNA for the CDR3: TGTGCCAGCAGTTTATCGGGGTACGGTGAAAAACTGTTTTTT.

The J gene is TRBJ1-6, the V gene TRBV27, with TRBD1 matching 7 bases. CDR3 length: 17 amino acids. The V gene end was trimmed by 6 bases and the J gene end by 3 bases; junction bases not matched to a gene: 11. CDR1 is MNHEY, CDR2 SMNVEV, per germline (reference sequence). CDR3 DNA: TGTGCCAGCAGCTTAGGCGGGACAGCGAGCTATAATTCACCCCTCCACTTT. It yields the protein CASSLGGTASYNSPLHF.

The CDR3 loop reads CAISELEQGLEKLFF. The CDR3 nucleotides read TGTGCCATCAGTGAGTTGGAACAGGGGCTTGAAAAACTGTTTTTT. The rearrangement joins TRBV10-3 to TRBJ1-4; 7 bases fit TRBD1. Trimming cost V 1 base and J 7 bases; bases outside gene matches: 6. The CDR3 has 15 amino acids. The V gene's germline CDR1 is ENHRY and CDR2 SYGVKD.

The chain carries TRBV28 and TRBJ1-1, with TRBD1 matching over 7 bases. CDR1 MDHEN and CDR2 SYDVKM come from the germline V gene. This CDR3 is 13 amino acids long. After removal of 3 bases from V and 5 bases from J, the junction contained 3 bases not matched to a gene. For the CDR3, the DNA is TGTGCCAGCAGTTTCCACAGGGGAACTGAAGCTTTCTTT. Translating gives CASSFHRGTEAFF.

The chain employs TRBV19 and TRBJ2-2; 8 bases line up with TRBD2. Looked up from germline, CDR1 is LNHDA and CDR2 is SQIVND (reference sequence). The V gene end was trimmed by 4 bases and the J gene end by 4 bases; junction bases not matched to a gene: 5. The CDR3 contains 15 residues. DNA of the CDR3: TGTGCCAGTAGTACAAGCGGGAGTCCCACCGGGGAGCTGTTTTTT. Residues: CASSTSGSPTGELFF.

The chain carries TRBV30 and TRBJ1-2, with 8 bases lining up with TRBD1. Germline loops: CDR1 GTSNPN, CDR2 SVGIG (reference sequence). The ends lost 8 bases at V and 1 base at J; junction bases unmatched: 9. This CDR3 contains 14 residues. Written as DNA, the CDR3 is TGTGCCCAGGGGAGACAGGGGATTAACTATGGCTACACCTTC. Its translation is CAQGRQGINYGYTF.

V and J are TRBV12-5 and TRBJ1-1; D is unclear. V shed 0 bases and J shed 1 base, with 18 bases lying between them. The germline CDR1 and CDR2 sequences are LGHNT and FRNRAP. The CDR3 is 18 residues long. CDR3 sequence (DNA): TGTGCTAGTGGTTTGGTACTGGGCCCCGGAGGAGCGAACACTGAAGCTTTCTTT. It translates to CASGLVLGPGGANTEAFF.